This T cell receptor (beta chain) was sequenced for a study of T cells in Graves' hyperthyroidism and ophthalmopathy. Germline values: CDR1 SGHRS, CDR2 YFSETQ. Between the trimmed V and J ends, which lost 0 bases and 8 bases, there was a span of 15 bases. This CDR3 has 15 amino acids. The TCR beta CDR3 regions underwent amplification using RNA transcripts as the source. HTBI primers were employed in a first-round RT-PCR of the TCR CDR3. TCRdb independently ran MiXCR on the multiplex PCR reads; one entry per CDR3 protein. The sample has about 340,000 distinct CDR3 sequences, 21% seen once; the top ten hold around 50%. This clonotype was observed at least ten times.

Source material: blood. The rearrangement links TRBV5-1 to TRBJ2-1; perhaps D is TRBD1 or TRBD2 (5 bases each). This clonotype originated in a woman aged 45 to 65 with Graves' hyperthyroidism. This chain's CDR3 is CASSLAGIRGDEQFF. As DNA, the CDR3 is TGCGCCAGCAGCTTGGCGGGGATAAGGGGCGATGAGCAGTTCTTC.